The 9 T cell receptor beta chains presented below share a single source sample, sequenced in a study of blood T cell repertoires in COVID-19. The assay was immunoSEQ multiplex PCR, and TCRdb's table has in-frame clones only and misses some. The data contain some 180,000 clones, 75% to 85% of them singletons. The sample consisted of peripheral blood. The receptors come from a woman in her 40s with COVID-19, enrolled during active disease.

The rearrangement uses TRBV19 and TRBJ2-4; TRBD2 agrees at 8 bases. This CDR3 region has 15 residues. Germline V gives CDR1 LNHDA, CDR2 SQIVND (reference sequence). V lost 6 bases, J lost 2 bases, and 6 bases stayed unmatched. The CDR3 sequence is CASRDRTSSKNIQYF. The CDR3 coding sequence is TGTGCCAGTAGAGATCGGACTAGCTCCAAAAACATTCAGTACTTC.

The chain combines TRBV15 with TRBJ1-5; D is undetermined. V was pared by 5 bases and J by 7 bases, with 18 bases between. CDR1 is LNHNV, CDR2 YYDKDF, per germline (reference sequence). The CDR3 is 15 residues long. The CDR3 spells CATSLGMGGGQPQHF. DNA of the CDR3: TGTGCCACCAGCCTAGGTATGGGAGGAGGCCAGCCCCAGCATTTT.

This rearrangement joins TRBV10-1 to TRBJ2-3; 7 bases line up with TRBD2. The CDR3 has 14 amino acids. The V gene end was trimmed by 6 bases and the J gene end by 0 bases; junction bases not matched to a gene: 3. CDR1 is WNHNN and CDR2 is SYGVQD in the germline V gene (reference sequence). The CDR3 coding sequence is TGCGCCAGCAGCCAGCGGGGAAGCACAGATACGCAGTATTTT. It specifies CASSQRGSTDTQYF.

V and J are TRBV25-1 and TRBJ2-5; D possibly corresponds to TRBD2 (5 bases). The CDR3 has 16 residues. The V gene's germline CDR1 is MGHDK and CDR2 SYGVNS. V gave up 2 bases and J gave up 5 bases, with 18 bases separating them. The CDR3 sequence is CASSEIRGFFGETQYF. The CDR3 nucleotides are TGTGCCAGCAGTGAAATTCGGGGATTTTTCGGGGAGACCCAGTACTTC.

This clone was detected only a few times. The V call is TRBV12-3 or TRBV12-4, the J call TRBJ1-1; D is ambiguous. CDR3 length: 13 residues. Trimming took off 3 bases at V and 0 bases at J, with 5 bases between the two ends. CDR3 in DNA: TGTGCCAGCAGTTTCGCGATGAACACTGAAGCTTTCTTT. Translated: CASSFAMNTEAFF.

This rearrangement joins TRBV11-2 to TRBJ2-5, with no clear D. This CDR3 region has 11 residues. Deletions cut 4 bases from V and 5 bases from J, with 5 bases between. CDR1 is SGHAT, CDR2 FQNNGV, per germline. The CDR3 here is CASSSSETQYF. The CDR3 bases are TGTGCCAGCAGCTCGTCGGAGACCCAGTACTTC.

A note on this clone: At the DNA level, this CDR3 is encoded by other sequences in the same sample as well. The V gene is TRBV14, the J gene TRBJ2-3, with D possibly matching TRBD1 (6 bases). Germline lookup yields CDR1 SGHDN and CDR2 FVKESK. The CDR3 has 15 residues. V lost 6 bases and J lost 0, with 13 bases in between. CDR3 DNA sequence: TGTGCCAGCAGTTCCCGGACAGCTAGCACAGATACGCAGTATTTT. Translated, it gives CASSSRTASTDTQYF.

The genes are TRBV6-5 and TRBJ2-5; tentative D call: TRBD2 (6 bases). CDR3 length equals 13 residues. CDR1 is MNHEY and CDR2 is SVGAGI in the germline V gene. The V end was cut by 5 bases, the J end by 5 bases, with 12 bases between. CDR3 region: CASSPLASETQYF. The DNA of the CDR3 is TGTGCCAGCAGTCCACTAGCTTCCGAGACCCAGTACTTC.

V gene TRBV3-1 (or the pseudogene TRBV3-2) combines with J gene TRBJ1-1; D unresolved. Germline V gene data show CDR1 as LGHDT and CDR2 as YNNKEL (reference sequence). The V gene lost 2 bases and the J gene lost 0 bases, with 10 bases spanning the gap. The CDR3 spans 15 residues. The DNA for the CDR3 is TGTGCCAGCAGCCAACCCACGGGTTTGAACACTGAAGCTTTCTTT. Its protein is CASSQPTGLNTEAFF.